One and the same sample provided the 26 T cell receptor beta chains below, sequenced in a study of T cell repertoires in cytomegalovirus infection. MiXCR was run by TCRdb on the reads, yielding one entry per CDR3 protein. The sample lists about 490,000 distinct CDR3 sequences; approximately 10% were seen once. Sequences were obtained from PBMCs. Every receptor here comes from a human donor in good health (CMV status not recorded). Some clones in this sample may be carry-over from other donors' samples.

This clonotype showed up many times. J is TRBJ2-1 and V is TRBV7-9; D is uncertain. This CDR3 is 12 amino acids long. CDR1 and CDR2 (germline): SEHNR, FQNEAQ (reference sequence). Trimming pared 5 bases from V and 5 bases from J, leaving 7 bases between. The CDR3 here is CASSRRNNEQFF. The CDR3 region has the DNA TGTGCCAGCAGCCGTCGGAACAATGAGCAGTTCTTC. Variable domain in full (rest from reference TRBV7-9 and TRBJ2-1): DTGVSQNPRHKITKRGQNVTFRCDPISEHNRLYWYRQTLGQGPEFLTYFQNEAQLEKSRLLSDRFSAERPKGSFSTLEIQRTEQGDSAMYLCASSRRNNEQFFGPGTRLTVL.

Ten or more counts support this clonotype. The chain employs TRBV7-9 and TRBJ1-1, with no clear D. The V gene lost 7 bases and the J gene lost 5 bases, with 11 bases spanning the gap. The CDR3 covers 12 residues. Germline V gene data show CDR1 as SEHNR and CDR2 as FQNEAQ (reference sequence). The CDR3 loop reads CASTIGGTEAFF. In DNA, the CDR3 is TGTGCCAGCACTATAGGAGGAACTGAAGCTTTCTTT.

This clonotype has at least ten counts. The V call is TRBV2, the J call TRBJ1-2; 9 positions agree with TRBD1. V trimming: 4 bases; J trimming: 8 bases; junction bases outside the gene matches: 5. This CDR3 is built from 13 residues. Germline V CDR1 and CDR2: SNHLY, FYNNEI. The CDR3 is CASSVTGGDGYTF. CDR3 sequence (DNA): TGTGCCAGCAGTGTGACAGGGGGGGACGGCTACACCTTC.

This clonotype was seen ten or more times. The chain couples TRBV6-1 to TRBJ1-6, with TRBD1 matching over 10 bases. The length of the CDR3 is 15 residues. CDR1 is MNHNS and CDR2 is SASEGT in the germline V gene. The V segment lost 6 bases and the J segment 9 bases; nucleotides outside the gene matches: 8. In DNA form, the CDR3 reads TGTGCCAGCAGCCCGGGACAGGGGTCAGCTTCACCCCTCCACTTT. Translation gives CASSPGQGSASPLHF.

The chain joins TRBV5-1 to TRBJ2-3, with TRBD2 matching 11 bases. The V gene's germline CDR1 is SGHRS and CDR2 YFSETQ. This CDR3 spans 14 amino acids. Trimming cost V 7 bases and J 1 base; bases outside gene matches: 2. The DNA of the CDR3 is TGCGCCAGCCGGACTAGCGGGCGCACAGATACGCAGTATTTT. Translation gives CASRTSGRTDTQYF.

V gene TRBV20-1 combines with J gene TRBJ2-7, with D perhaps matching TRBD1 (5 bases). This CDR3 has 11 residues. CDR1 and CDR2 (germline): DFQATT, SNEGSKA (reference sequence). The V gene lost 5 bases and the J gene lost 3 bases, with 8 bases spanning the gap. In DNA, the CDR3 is TGCAGTGCTCATCAGGGCTACGAGCAGTACTTC. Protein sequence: CSAHQGYEQYF.

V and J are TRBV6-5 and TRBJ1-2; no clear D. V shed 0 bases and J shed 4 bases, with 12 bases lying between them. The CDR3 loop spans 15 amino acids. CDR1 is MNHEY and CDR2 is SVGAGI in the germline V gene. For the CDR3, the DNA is TGTGCCAGCAGTTACTCCTACCGGAGACTCTATGGCTACACCTTC. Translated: CASSYSYRRLYGYTF.

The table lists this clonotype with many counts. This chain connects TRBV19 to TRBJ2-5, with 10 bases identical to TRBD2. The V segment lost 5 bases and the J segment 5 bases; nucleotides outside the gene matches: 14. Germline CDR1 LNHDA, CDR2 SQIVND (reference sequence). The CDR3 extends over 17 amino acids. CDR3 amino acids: CASSEVASGGAKETQYF. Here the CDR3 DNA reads TGTGCCAGTAGTGAAGTGGCAAGCGGGGGGGCTAAGGAGACCCAGTACTTC.

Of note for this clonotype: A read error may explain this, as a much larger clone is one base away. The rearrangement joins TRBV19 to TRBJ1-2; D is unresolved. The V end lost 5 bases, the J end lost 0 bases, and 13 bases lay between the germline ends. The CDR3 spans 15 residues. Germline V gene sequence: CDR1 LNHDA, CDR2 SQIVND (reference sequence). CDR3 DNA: TGTGCCAGTAGTTCCCGACATGTCACTAACTATGGCTACACCTTC. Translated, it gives CASSSRHVTNYGYTF.

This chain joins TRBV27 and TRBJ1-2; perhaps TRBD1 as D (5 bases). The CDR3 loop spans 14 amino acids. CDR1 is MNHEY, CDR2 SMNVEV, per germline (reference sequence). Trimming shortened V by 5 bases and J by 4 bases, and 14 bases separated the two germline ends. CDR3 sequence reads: CASSPSDTLYGYTF. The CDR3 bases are TGTGCCAGCAGTCCCTCGGACACCCTCTATGGCTACACCTTC.

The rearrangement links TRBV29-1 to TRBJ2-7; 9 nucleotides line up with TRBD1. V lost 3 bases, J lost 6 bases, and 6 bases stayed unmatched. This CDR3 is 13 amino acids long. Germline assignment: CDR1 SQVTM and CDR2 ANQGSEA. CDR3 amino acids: CSVDKGQGPEQYF. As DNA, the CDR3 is TGCAGCGTTGATAAGGGACAGGGTCCCGAGCAGTACTTC.

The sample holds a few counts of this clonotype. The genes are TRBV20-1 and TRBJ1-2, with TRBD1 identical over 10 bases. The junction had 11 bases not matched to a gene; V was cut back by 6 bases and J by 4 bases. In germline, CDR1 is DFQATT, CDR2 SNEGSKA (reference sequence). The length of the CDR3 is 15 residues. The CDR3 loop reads CSALGQGEFGYGYTF. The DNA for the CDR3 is TGCAGTGCCCTCGGACAGGGGGAATTTGGCTATGGCTACACCTTC.

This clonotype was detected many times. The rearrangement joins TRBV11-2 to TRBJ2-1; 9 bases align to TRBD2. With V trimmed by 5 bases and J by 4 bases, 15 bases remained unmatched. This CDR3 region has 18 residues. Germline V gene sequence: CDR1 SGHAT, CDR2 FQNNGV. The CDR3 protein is CASSPNNQRGDLYNEQFF. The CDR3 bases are TGTGCCAGCAGCCCCAATAACCAGCGGGGGGATCTATACAATGAGCAGTTCTTC.

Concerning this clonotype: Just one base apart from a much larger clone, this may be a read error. The CDR3 sequence: CASSDRLAGRNEQFF. The CDR3 nucleotides are TGTGCCAGCAGCGACCGACTAGCGGGTAGGAATGAGCAGTTCTTC. The rearrangement links TRBV7-6 to TRBJ2-1; 10 bases agree with TRBD2. The CDR3 covers 15 residues. CDR1 is SGHVS and CDR2 is FNYEAQ in the germline V gene. Trimming cost V 5 bases and J 7 bases; bases outside gene matches: 8.

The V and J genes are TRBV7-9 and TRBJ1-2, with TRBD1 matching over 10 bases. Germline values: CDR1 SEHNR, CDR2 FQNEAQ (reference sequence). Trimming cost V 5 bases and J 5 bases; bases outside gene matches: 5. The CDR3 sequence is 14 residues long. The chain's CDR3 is CASSGGTGDYGYTF. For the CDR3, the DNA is TGTGCCAGCAGCGGAGGGACAGGGGATTATGGCTACACCTTC.

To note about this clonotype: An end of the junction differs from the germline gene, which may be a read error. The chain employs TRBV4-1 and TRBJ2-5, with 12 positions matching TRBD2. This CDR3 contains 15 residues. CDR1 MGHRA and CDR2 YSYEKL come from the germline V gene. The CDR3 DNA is TGTGCCAGCAGCTTAGCTAGCGGGAGGGCTGAGACCCAGTACTTC. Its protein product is CASSLASGRAETQYF.

In nucleotides, the CDR3 is TGTGCCACCTTACTCAGGCTTAGGGACGAGCAGTACTTC. Translated, it gives CATLLRLRDEQYF. V gene TRBV2 combines with J gene TRBJ2-7; no clear D gene. The germline V gene encodes CDR1 SNHLY and CDR2 FYNNEI. The V end lost 10 bases, the J end lost 5 bases, and 18 bases lay between the germline ends. The CDR3 runs to 13 residues.

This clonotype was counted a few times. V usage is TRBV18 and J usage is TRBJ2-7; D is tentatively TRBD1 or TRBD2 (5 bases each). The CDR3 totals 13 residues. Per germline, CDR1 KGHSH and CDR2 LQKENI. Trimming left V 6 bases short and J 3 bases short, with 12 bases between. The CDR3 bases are TGTGCCAGCTCCTCCGGGGCCGTCTACGAGCAGTACTTC. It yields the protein CASSSGAVYEQYF. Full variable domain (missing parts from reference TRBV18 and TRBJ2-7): NAGVMQNPRHLVRRRGQEARLRCSPMKGHSHVYWYRQLPEEGLKFMVYLQKENIIDESGMPKERFSAEFPKEGPSILRIQQVVRGDSAAYFCASSSGAVYEQYFGPGTRLTVT.

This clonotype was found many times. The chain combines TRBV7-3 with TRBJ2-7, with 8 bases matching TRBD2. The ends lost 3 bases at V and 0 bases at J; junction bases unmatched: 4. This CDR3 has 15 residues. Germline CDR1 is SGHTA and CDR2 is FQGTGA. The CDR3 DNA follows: TGTGCCAGCAGCTTTCAAGCGGGAGCCTCCTACGAGCAGTACTTC. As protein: CASSFQAGASYEQYF.

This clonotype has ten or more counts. The CDR3: CASSFLTSAGELFF. The CDR3 coding sequence is TGTGCCAGCAGTTTTTTGACCTCCGCCGGGGAGCTGTTTTTT. The chain links TRBV28 to TRBJ2-2; D remains ambiguous. There are 14 residues in the CDR3. The germline V gene encodes CDR1 MDHEN and CDR2 SYDVKM. The germline V and J ends were trimmed by 3 bases and 6 bases, with 11 bases remaining between them. The full variable domain, its missing parts supplied by reference TRBV28 and TRBJ2-2, is DVKVTQSSRYLVKRTGEKVFLECVQDMDHENMFWYRQDPGLGLRLIYFSYDVKMKEKGDIPEGYSVSREKKERFSLILESASTNQTSMYLCASSFLTSAGELFFGEGSRLTVL.

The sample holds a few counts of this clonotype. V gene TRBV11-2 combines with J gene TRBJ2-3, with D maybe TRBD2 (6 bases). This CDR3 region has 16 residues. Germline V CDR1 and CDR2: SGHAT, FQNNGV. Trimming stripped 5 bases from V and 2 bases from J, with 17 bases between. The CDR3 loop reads CASSPRGSGFTDTQYF. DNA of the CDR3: TGTGCCAGCAGCCCCAGAGGTAGCGGATTCACAGATACGCAGTATTTT.

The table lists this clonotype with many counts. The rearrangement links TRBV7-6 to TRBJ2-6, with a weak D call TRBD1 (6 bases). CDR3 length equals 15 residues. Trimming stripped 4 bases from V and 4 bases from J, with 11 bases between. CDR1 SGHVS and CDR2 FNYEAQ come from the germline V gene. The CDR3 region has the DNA TGTGCCAGCAGCTCCAGGGGTTCCGGGGCCAACGTCCTGACTTTC. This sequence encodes CASSSRGSGANVLTF.

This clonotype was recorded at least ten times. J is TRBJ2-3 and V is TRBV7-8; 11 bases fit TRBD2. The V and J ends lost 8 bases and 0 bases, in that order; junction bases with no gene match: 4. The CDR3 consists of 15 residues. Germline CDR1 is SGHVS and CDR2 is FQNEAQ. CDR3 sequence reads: CASGRLAGSTDTQYF. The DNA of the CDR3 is TGTGCCAGCGGGAGACTAGCGGGGAGCACAGATACGCAGTATTTT.

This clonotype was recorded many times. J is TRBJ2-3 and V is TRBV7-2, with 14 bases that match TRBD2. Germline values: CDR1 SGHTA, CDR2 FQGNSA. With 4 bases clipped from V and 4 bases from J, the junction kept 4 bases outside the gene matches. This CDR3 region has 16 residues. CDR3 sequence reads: CASSSGLAGGSDTQYF. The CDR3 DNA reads TGTGCCAGCAGCTCCGGACTAGCGGGGGGCTCAGATACGCAGTATTTT.

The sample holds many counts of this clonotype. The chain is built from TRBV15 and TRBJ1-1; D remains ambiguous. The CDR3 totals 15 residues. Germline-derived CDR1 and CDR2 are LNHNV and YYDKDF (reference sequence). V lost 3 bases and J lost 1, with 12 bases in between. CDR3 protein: CATSSSPIRNTEAFF. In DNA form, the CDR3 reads TGTGCCACCAGCAGCTCCCCCATTCGGAACACTGAAGCTTTCTTT.

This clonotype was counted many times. CDR3 sequence reads: CSVESFWASGGARAADTQYF. The CDR3 nucleotides read TGCAGCGTTGAAAGTTTCTGGGCTAGCGGGGGGGCCAGGGCCGCAGATACGCAGTATTTT. This chain uses TRBV29-1 with TRBJ2-3; 12 bases match TRBD2. The CDR3 contains 20 residues. Germline V gene lookup returns CDR1 SQVTM and CDR2 ANQGSEA. V trimming: 2 bases; J trimming: 4 bases; junction bases outside the gene matches: 19.